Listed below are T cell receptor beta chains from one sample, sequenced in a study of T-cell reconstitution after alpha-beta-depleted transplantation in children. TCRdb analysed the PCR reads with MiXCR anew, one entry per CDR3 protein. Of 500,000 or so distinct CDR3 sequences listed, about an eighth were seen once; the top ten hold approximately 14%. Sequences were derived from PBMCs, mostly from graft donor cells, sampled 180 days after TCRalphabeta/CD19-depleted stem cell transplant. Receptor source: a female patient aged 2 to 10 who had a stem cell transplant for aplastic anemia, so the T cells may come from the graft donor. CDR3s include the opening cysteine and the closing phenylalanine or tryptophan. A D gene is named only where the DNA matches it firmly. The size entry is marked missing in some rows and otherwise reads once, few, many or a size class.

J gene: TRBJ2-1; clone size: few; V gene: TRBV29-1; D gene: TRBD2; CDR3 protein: CSVEILAGHYNEQFF; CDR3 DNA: TGCAGCGTTGAAATACTAGCGGGGCACTACAATGAGCAGTTCTTC
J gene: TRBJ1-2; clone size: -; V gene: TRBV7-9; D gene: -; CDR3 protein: CASRIPGAGGYTF; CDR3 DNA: TGTGCCAGCAGAATCCCAGGGGCGGGAGGCTACACCTTC
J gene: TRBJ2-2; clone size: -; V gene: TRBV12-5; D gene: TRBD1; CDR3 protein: CASGLYRTGGSIGELFF; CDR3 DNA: TGTGCTAGTGGTTTGTACCGGACAGGGGGCAGTATCGGGGAGCTGTTTTTT
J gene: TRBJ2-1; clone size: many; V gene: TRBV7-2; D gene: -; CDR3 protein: CASSLVSRTTFWNEQFF; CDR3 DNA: TGTGCCAGCAGCTTAGTTTCCCGGACAACGTTTTGGAATGAGCAGTTCTTC
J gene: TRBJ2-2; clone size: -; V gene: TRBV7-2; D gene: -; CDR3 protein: CASGTLRHPRLFF; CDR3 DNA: TGTGCCAGCGGAACCCTCCGACATCCTCGGCTGTTTTTT
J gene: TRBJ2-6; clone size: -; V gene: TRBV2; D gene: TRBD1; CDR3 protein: CASQGASGANVLTF; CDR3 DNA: TGTGCCAGTCAGGGGGCCTCTGGGGCCAACGTCCTGACTTTC
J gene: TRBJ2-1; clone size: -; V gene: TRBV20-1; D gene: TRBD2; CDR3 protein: CSANGLAGGPGNEQFF; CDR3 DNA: TGCAGTGCTAATGGACTAGCGGGAGGCCCCGGCAATGAGCAGTTCTTC
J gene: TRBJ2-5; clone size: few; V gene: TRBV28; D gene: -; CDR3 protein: CASRNREETQYF; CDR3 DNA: TGTGCCAGCAGGAACAGGGAAGAGACCCAGTACTTC
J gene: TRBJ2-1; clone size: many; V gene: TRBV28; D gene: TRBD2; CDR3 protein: CASSFPAGGTRNEQFF; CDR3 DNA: TGTGCCAGCAGTTTCCCAGCGGGAGGGACGAGGAATGAGCAGTTCTTC
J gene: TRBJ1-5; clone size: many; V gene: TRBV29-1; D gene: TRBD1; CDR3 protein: CSVMGRGDQPQHF; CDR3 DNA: TGCAGCGTCATGGGCAGGGGGGATCAGCCCCAGCATTTT
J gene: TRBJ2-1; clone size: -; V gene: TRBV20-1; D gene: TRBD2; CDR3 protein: CSAFSGGANEQFF; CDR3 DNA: TGCAGTGCGTTTAGCGGGGGGGCAAATGAGCAGTTCTTC
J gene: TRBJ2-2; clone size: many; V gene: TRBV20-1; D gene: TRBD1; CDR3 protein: CSARYSGGQGGTGAGELFF; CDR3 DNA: TGCAGTGCTAGATATTCAGGGGGACAGGGAGGAACAGGGGCCGGGGAGCTGTTTTTT
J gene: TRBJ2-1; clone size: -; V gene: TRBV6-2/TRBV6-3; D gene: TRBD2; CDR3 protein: CASRKLAGNSYNEQFF; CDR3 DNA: TGTGCCAGCAGAAAATTAGCGGGGAACTCCTACAATGAGCAGTTCTTC
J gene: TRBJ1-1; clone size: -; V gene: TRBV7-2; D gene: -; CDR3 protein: CASSLGATNTEAFF; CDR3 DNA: TGTGCCAGCAGCTTAGGGGCCACGAACACTGAAGCTTTCTTT
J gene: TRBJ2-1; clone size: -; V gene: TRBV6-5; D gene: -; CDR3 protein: CASSYSGRANEQFF; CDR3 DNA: TGTGCCAGCAGTTACTCCGGAAGGGCTAACGAGCAGTTCTTC
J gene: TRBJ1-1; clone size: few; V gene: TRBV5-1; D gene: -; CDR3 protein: CASSRSSQRGSTEAFF; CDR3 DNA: TGCGCCAGCAGCCGATCGAGCCAAAGGGGATCCACTGAAGCTTTCTTT
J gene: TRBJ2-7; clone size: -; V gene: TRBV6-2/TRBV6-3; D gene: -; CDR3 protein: CASSYKLRHEGIDEQYF; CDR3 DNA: TGTGCCAGCAGTTACAAACTGCGTCACGAAGGCATCGACGAGCAGTACTTC
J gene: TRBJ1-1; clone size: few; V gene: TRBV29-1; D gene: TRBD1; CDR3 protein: CSVVRRGSRAFF; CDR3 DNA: TGCAGCGTTGTTCGCAGGGGGAGTAGGGCTTTCTTT
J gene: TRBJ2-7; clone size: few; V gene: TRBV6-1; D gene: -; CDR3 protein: CASTLTGLSYEQYF; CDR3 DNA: TGTGCCAGCACCCTTACCGGGCTCTCCTACGAGCAGTACTTC
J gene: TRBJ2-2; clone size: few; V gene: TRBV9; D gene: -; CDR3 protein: CASSVSGLNTGELFF; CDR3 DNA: TGTGCCAGCAGCGTGAGCGGGCTGAACACCGGGGAGCTGTTTTTT
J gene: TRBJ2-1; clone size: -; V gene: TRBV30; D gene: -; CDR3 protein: CAWSSGGKQFF; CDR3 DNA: TGTGCCTGGAGTTCGGGGGGCAAGCAGTTCTTC
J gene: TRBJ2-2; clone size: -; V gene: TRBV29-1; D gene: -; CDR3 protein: CSVTGSTGELFF; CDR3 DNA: TGCAGCGTCACAGGGTCCACCGGGGAGCTGTTTTTT